This TCR beta chain was sequenced during a study of T cell repertoires in cytomegalovirus infection. Study-wide background: TCR beta signatures that were public indicated CMV infection and matching HLA type.

This clonotype appeared many times. TCRdb itself ran the reads through MiXCR, one entry per CDR3 protein. In the table there are some 240,000 distinct CDR3 sequences, approximately 17% of which are singletons. The source is a human donor in good health (CMV status not recorded). Some clones in this sample may be carry-over from other donors' samples. What was sequenced was CD8+ T cells from PBMCs.

The DNA of the CDR3 is TGTGCCAGCAGTTTGGTCGGGGTTGAGGTCCGGAACACTGAAGCTTTCTTT. Encoded protein: CASSLVGVEVRNTEAFF. This rearrangement joins TRBV28 to TRBJ1-1; D gene uncertain. Germline loops: CDR1 MDHEN, CDR2 SYDVKM. The germline V and J ends were trimmed by 3 bases and 1 base, with 18 bases remaining between them. This CDR3 has 17 amino acids.